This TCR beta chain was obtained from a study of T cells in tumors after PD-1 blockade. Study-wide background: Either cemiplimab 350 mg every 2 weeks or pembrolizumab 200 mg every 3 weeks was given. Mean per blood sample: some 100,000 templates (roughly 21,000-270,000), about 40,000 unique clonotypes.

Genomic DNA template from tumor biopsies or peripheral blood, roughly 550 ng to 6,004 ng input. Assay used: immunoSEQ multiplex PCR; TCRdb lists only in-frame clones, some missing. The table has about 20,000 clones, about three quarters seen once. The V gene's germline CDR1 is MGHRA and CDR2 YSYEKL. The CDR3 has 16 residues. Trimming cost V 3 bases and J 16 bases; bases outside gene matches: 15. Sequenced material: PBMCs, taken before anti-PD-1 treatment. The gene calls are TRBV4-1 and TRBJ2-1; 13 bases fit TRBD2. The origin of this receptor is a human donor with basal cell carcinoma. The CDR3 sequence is CASSHPGRTSGSGRFF. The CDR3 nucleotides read TGCGCCAGCAGCCACCCAGGTAGGACTAGCGGGAGTGGGAGATTCTTC.